The text below deals with one TCR beta chain. The antigen is not known. The sample comes from a study of regulatory T cells in long-lasting Graves disease. Assembly of TCR beta libraries relied on iRepertoire HTBI primers together with Arm-PCR of CDR3 regions. MiXCR was run by TCRdb on the multiplex PCR reads, yielding one entry per CDR3 protein. Counted here are 300,000 to 350,000 distinct CDR3 sequences, 15% to 20% occurring once; the ten biggest clones make up less than 30%. Study-wide points: Preferential use of TRBV28, TRBJ1-2 and TRBJ2-5 was seen in persistent disease.

With V trimmed by 5 bases and J by 7 bases, 15 bases remained unmatched. The CDR3 loop spans 16 amino acids. Germline loops: CDR1 LNHDA, CDR2 SQIVND (reference sequence). Sample time point: persistent/refractory GD, antithyroid drugs over 5 years with positive TRAb. The TCR library used RNA extracted from PBMCs. Graves' disease was diagnosed by American Thyroid Association guidelines. Patients came through an endocrinology department, and that department was in Xi'an, China. Nine milliliters of peripheral blood were taken and placed in EDTA tubes. The chain recombines TRBV19 with TRBJ2-7, with 9 bases identical to TRBD1. The sequenced sample was peripheral blood mononuclear cells (PBMCs), obtained when the disease was refractory, from a patient treated with antithyroid drugs. This TCR was sampled from a female donor with Graves disease. For the CDR3, the DNA is TGTGCCAGTAGTCCCGGGGAGGCACAGGGGGCCCGGGAGCAGTACTTC. This sequence encodes CASSPGEAQGAREQYF.